This T cell receptor beta chain was sequenced in a study of CD8+ T cells in alopecia areata (dated by TCRdb to the late 2010s). In terms of the full investigation: Skin from C3H/HeJ donors with spontaneous alopecia (roughly 6-13 months old) was grafted onto female C3H/HeJ recipients that were roughly 7-10 weeks old. In both human patients and the C3H/HeJ mouse model, the study applied high-throughput TCRbeta sequencing to look at T cell clonal expansion in alopecia areata. Scalp tissue and sorted CD4+ and CD8+ peripheral blood T cells from patchy and totalis/universalis alopecia areata patients and from healthy controls were covered by human TCRbeta sequencing. Scalp clonality was compared among normal scalp (n=4), patchy alopecia areata scalp (n=8), and alopecia totalis/universalis scalp (n=8). RNA came from the PAXgene miRNA kit for fixed scalp, the miRNeasy kit for PBMCs, and the RNeasy kit for mouse skin. TCRbeta CDR3 regions were amplified by immunoSEQ multiplex PCR with 35 Vbeta forward and 13 Jbeta reverse primers. Paper-wide results and their limitations: Compared with mice, TCR sequences shared between patients were less clear, possibly partly because of HLA diversity across the patient population. Resident alphabeta T cells in normal human skin are also sequenced, complicating scalp TCR repertoire analysis, unlike mouse skin dominated by gammadelta T cells. Compared with normal scalp, lesional scalp, particularly in alopecia totalis/universalis, had higher clonality and more expanded CD8+ clones, which suggests antigenic drive.

After removal of 1 base from V and 1 base from J, the junction retains 7 bases not matched to a gene. From the germline V gene (reference sequence), CDR1 is NNHNN and CDR2 is SYGAGS. The CDR3 spans 17 residues, from the cysteine through the phenylalanine. Shown are 39 bases from within the CDR3, in frame from base 1. This clone was detected a few times. Its specific antigen is unknown. Throughout, gene names and germline sequences are given for the mouse. Sequencing ends 4 residues short of the CDR3 end; the germline J gene provides the rest. The library was obtained by the immunoSEQ multiplex PCR assay. To provide template for TCR sequencing, every sample had RNA extracted and reverse transcribed into cDNA. First-strand cDNA was synthesized using SuperScript III with a 2:1 mix of oligo-dT and random hexamers. A synthetic immune receptor repertoire was used to assess amplification bias, and residual bias was removed computationally. Sequencing of the libraries was done on Illumina HiSeq with 60 bp reads that cover the CDR3, reading from J toward V. Processing in the source paper ran as follows. Raw reads were preprocessed to remove errors, and CDR3 was defined according to IMGT conventions as the region from the conserved cysteine to phenylalanine. Clonality was computed as 1 minus the Shannon entropy, with the entropy normalized by log2 of the number of productive unique TCRs. Scalp TCRbeta sequences were cross-referenced with sorted blood CD4 and CD8 repertoires so that the CD4 or CD8 identity of scalp clones could be inferred. TCRdb's version of the immuneACCESS table is confined to in-frame rearrangements and falls short of the full clone set. An unresolved V gene accounts for under half of the shortfall where checked; the remainder is of unknown origin. From that table come the V and J calls and clone size; the DNA was used to work out D and trimming. The table puts about 120,000 clones in this sample, none counted just once. The ten biggest clones cover less than 20% of the sample.

This receptor was taken from a C3H/HeJ mouse with alopecia areata. The MHC haplotype that this mouse strain carries is H2-k. The V gene is TRBV13-2 and the J gene is TRBJ2-1; 8 of the junction bases match TRBD2. The sequenced sample consisted of lesional skin. The CDR3 reads CASGDPWGEGNYAEQFF. The sequenced part of the CDR3 DNA is TGTGCCAGCGGTGATCCCTGGGGGGAAGGGAACTATGCT.